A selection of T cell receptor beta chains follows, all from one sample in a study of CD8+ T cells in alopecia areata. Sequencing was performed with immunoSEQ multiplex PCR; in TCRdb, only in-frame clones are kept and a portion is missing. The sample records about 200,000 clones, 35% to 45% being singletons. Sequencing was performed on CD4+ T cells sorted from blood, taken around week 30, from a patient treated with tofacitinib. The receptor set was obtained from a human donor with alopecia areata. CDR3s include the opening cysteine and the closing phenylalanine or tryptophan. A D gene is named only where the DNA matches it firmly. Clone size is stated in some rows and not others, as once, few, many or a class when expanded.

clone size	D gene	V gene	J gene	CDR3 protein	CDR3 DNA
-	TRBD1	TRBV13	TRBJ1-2	CASSSRTGPNYGYTF	TGTGCCAGCAGCTCGAGGACAGGGCCAAACTATGGCTACACCTTC
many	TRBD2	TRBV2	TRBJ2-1	CASQGAGRGFF	TGTGCCAGTCAAGGAGCGGGAAGGGGGTTCTTC
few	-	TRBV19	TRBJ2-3	CASSTPADTQYF	TGTGCCAGTAGTACGCCCGCAGATACGCAGTATTTT
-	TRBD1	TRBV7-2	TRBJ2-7	CASSLATGTGWDEQYF	TGTGCCAGCAGCTTAGCGACCGGGACAGGGTGGGACGAGCAGTACTTC
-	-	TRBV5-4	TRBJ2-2	CASSLLSSGTGELFF	TGTGCCAGCAGCTTGTTATCCTCAGGGACCGGGGAGCTGTTTTTT
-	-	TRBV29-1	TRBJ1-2	CSVAPLAENYGYTF	TGCAGCGTGGCGCCCTTGGCAGAGAACTATGGCTACACCTTC
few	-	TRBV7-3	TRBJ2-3	CASSKTGQTSTDTQYF	TGTGCCAGCAGCAAGACGGGGCAGACTAGCACAGATACGCAGTATTTT
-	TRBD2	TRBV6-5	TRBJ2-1	CASSYSISGNYEQFF	TGTGCCAGCAGTTACTCGATTAGCGGGAACTATGAGCAGTTCTTC
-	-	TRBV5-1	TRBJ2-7	CASSLSPGTYEQYF	TGCGCCAGCAGCTTGTCCCCGGGGACCTACGAGCAGTACTTC
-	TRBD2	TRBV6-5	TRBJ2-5	CASRFSGSVAETQYF	TGTGCCAGCAGGTTTAGCGGGAGCGTCGCCGAGACCCAGTACTTC
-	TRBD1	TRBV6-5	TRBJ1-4	CASTTGGHYEKLFF	TGTGCCAGCACCACAGGGGGCCATTATGAAAAACTGTTTTTT
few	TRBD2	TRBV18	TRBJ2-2	CASSPQLAGSNTGELFF	TGTGCCAGCTCACCACAACTAGCGGGGTCGAACACCGGGGAGCTGTTTTTT
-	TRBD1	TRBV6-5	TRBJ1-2	CASSYDNSGTGNGYTF	TGTGCCAGCAGTTACGACAACTCCGGGACAGGGAATGGCTACACCTTC
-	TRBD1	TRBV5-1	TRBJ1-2	CASSPAGQNYGYTF	TGCGCCAGCAGCCCTGCGGGACAGAACTATGGCTACACCTTC
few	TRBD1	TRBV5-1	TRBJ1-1	CASSWNTGVGTEAFF	TGCGCCAGCAGCTGGAACACAGGGGTCGGCACTGAAGCTTTCTTT
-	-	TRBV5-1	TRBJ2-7	CASTPDLGTEQYF	TGCGCCAGCACCCCTGACCTAGGGACAGAGCAGTACTTC
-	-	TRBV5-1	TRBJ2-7	CASSSTRRAYEQYF	TGCGCCAGCAGCTCGACACGCAGAGCCTACGAGCAGTACTTC
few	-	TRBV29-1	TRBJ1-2	CSTQTTSEGYTF	TGCAGCACTCAGACTACCAGTGAGGGCTACACCTTC
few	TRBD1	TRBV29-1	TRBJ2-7	CSVAGTVSYEQYF	TGCAGCGTTGCAGGGACAGTTTCCTACGAGCAGTACTTC
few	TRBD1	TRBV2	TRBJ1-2	CASLQGPDYGYTF	TGTGCCAGCCTACAGGGGCCAGACTATGGCTACACCTTC
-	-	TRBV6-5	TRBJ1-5	CASSWTASNQPQHF	TGTGCCAGCAGTTGGACAGCTAGCAATCAGCCCCAGCATTTT
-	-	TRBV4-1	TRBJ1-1	CASSQQGRTEAFF	TGCGCCAGCAGCCAACAGGGCCGCACTGAAGCTTTCTTT
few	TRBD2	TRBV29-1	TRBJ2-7	CSAREAPYEQYF	TGCAGCGCTCGGGAGGCCCCCTACGAGCAGTACTTC
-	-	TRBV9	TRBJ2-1	CASSVDSGPYNEQFF	TGTGCCAGCAGCGTAGATAGCGGCCCCTACAATGAGCAGTTCTTC
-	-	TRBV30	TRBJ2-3	CAWSARGDTQYF	TGTGCCTGGAGCGCTCGGGGAGATACGCAGTATTTT
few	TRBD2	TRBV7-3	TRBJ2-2	CASSPTGLAGGSNTGELFF	TGTGCCAGCAGCCCGACAGGACTAGCGGGAGGGTCGAACACCGGGGAGCTGTTTTTT
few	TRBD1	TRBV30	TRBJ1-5	CAWRGTGEGQPQHF	TGTGCCTGGAGAGGGACAGGGGAGGGACAGCCCCAGCATTTT